This T cell receptor beta chain was captured by sequencing in a study of blood T cell repertoires in COVID-19. Study information: Collection of acute and convalescent COVID-19 samples took place in the United States, Italy and Spain. Sources were T cells, B-cell-depleted T cells, or PBMCs; the material itself was cDNA or gDNA.

Original processing methods: For nucleated cells, counts were estimated from reference gene primer amplification. Repertoires were generated with immunoSEQ multiplex PCR, while TCRdb's copy carries only in-frame clones and drops some. V, J and clone size were drawn from that table, and D and trimming were deduced from the DNA. The sample comprises approximately 300,000 clones, around nine tenths of which are singletons, and 1% rests with the top ten. The CDR3 is made up of 14 amino acids. The germline CDR1 and CDR2 sequences are MNHEY and SVGAGI. V lost 2 bases to trimming and J lost 10 bases; unmatched junction nucleotides: 4.

The receptor comes from a man between 45 and 60 years old with active or convalescent COVID-19. The chain employs TRBV6-5 and TRBJ1-6, with 8 positions matching TRBD1. The sample was peripheral blood. The CDR3 sequence: CASSYRTGRSPLHF. CDR3 DNA sequence: TGTGCCAGCAGTTACCGGACAGGGAGATCACCCCTCCACTTT.